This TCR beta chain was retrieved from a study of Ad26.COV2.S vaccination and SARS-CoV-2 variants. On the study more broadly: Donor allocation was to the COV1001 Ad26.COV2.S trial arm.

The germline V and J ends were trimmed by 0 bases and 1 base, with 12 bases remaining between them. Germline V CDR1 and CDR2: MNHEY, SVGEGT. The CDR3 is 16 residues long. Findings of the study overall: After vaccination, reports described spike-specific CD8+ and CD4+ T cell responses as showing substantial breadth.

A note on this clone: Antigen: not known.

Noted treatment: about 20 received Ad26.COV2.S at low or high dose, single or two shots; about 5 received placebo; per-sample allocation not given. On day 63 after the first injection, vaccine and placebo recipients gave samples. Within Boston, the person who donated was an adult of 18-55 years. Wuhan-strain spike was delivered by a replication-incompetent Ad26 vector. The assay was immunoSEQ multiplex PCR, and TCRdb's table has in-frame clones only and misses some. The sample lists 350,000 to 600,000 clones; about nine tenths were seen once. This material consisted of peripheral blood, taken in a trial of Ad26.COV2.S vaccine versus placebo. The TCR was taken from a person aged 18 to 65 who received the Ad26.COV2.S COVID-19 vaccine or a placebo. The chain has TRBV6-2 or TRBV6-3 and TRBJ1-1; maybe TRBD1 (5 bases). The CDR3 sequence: CASSYSVGAGNTEAFF. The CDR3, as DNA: TGTGCCAGCAGTTACTCGGTCGGGGCGGGGAACACTGAAGCTTTCTTT.